The 21 T cell receptor beta chains given below trace back to one sample, sequenced in a study of blood T cell repertoires in COVID-19 (dated by TCRdb to about 2020). The method was the immunoSEQ multiplex PCR assay. TCRdb's version of the immuneACCESS table is confined to in-frame rearrangements and falls short of the full clone set. An unresolved V gene accounts for under half of the shortfall where checked; the remainder is of unknown origin. The sample table holds 150,000 to 200,000 clones, of which approximately 80% were seen once. The top ten constitute roughly 5% of the sample. Sequencing was done on a sample of PBMCs or T cells enriched from blood (not recorded which). These receptors came from a man in his 70s who had been exposed to COVID-19.

For the CDR3, the DNA is TGTGCCAGCTCACGGCAGGGGGCTGGGGCCAACGTCCTGACTTTC. It is translated as CASSRQGAGANVLTF. The V gene is TRBV18, the J gene TRBJ2-6; 7 bases are shared with TRBD1. Germline values: CDR1 KGHSH, CDR2 LQKENI. The CDR3 has 15 amino acids. The J segment lost 2 bases and the V segment lost 4 bases, leaving 2 bases of the junction unmatched.

This clone has only one observation. J is TRBJ2-1 and V is TRBV18; possible D gene TRBD1, 7 bases. Germline V CDR1 and CDR2: KGHSH, LQKENI. CDR3 length equals 14 residues. Trimming cost V 4 bases and J 8 bases, with 15 bases left between them. The CDR3 nucleotides are TGTGCCAGCTCACGACTGCAGGGGGAGGATGAGCAGTTCTTC. Amino acid sequence: CASSRLQGEDEQFF.

The V and J genes are TRBV3-1 (or the pseudogene TRBV3-2) and TRBJ2-1, with 8 bases matching TRBD1. The CDR3 extends over 13 amino acids. Germline V gene sequence: CDR1 LGHDT, CDR2 YNNKEL (reference sequence). V shed 3 bases and J 9 bases; nucleotides not matched to a gene: 4. The CDR3 DNA follows: TGTGCCAGCAGCCAGGCAGGGGGCATTGAGCAGTTCTTC. Protein product: CASSQAGGIEQFF.

The chain joins TRBV10-2 to TRBJ2-7; no firm D call. The CDR3 runs to 12 residues. Trimming shortened V by 6 bases and J by 2 bases, and 8 bases separated the two germline ends. CDR1 and CDR2 from the germline V gene are WSHSY and SAAADI. Here the CDR3 DNA reads TGCGCCAGCAGGAGTCAAACCTACGAGCAGTACTTC. Its translation is CASRSQTYEQYF.

The rearrangement uses TRBV5-4 and TRBJ2-5, with TRBD2 matching 11 bases. The CDR3 has 15 residues. Germline lookup yields CDR1 SGHNT and CDR2 YYREEE (reference sequence). Trimming removed 3 bases from V and 3 bases from J; junction bases left unmatched: 4. The CDR3 loop is CASSSGTSGKETQYF. Written as DNA, the CDR3 is TGTGCCAGCAGCTCCGGGACTAGCGGTAAAGAGACCCAGTACTTC.

J is TRBJ1-5 and V is TRBV19; a possible D gene is TRBD1 (5 bases). This CDR3 has 12 amino acids. Germline V CDR1 and CDR2: LNHDA, SQIVND (reference sequence). V dropped 7 bases and J dropped 7 bases, with 11 bases sitting between them. CDR3 sequence reads: CASTLGGQPQHF. The DNA of the CDR3 is TGTGCCAGTACCTTGGGGGGGCAGCCCCAGCATTTT. Full variable domain (missing parts from reference TRBV19 and TRBJ1-5): DGGITQSPKYLFRKEGQNVTLSCEQNLNHDAMYWYRQDPGQGLRLIYYSQIVNDFQKGDIAEGYSVSREKKESFPLTVTSAQKNPTAFYLCASTLGGQPQHFGDGTRLSIL.

For this clone: Other DNA sequences in the same sample also yield this CDR3. The rearrangement links TRBV5-6 to TRBJ2-5; no clear D. This CDR3 has 11 amino acids. The V gene lost 4 bases and the J gene lost 1 base, with 2 bases spanning the gap. CDR1 and CDR2 (germline): SGHDT, YYEEEE. The DNA of the CDR3 is TGTGCCAGCAGCCTCCAAGAGACCCAGTACTTC. Protein product: CASSLQETQYF.

This clone showed up just once. V and J are TRBV18 and TRBJ2-3; 9 positions match TRBD2. Germline loops: CDR1 KGHSH, CDR2 LQKENI. V shed 4 bases and J 1 base; nucleotides not matched to a gene: 3. This CDR3 spans 15 amino acids. The CDR3 loop is CASSRASGGTDTQYF. In nucleotides, the CDR3 is TGTGCCAGCTCACGGGCTAGCGGGGGCACAGATACGCAGTATTTT. Together with reference TRBV18 and TRBJ2-3, the CDR3 gives the full variable domain: NAGVMQNPRHLVRRRGQEARLRCSPMKGHSHVYWYRQLPEEGLKFMVYLQKENIIDESGMPKERFSAEFPKEGPSILRIQQVVRGDSAAYFCASSRASGGTDTQYFGPGTRLTVL.

This chain joins TRBV7-2 and TRBJ2-7; tentative D call: TRBD1 (5 bases). Germline CDR1 SGHTA, CDR2 FQGNSA. CDR3 length equals 14 residues. Between the trimmed V and J ends, which lost 1 base and 0 bases, there was a span of 7 bases. The CDR3 DNA sequence: TGTGCCAGCAGCTTAGACAGGTACTCCTACGAGCAGTACTTC. Protein sequence: CASSLDRYSYEQYF.

The chain employs TRBV7-2 and TRBJ2-2, with D uncertain. Germline V gene data show CDR1 as SGHTA and CDR2 as FQGNSA. V was cut by 0 bases and J by 6 bases, with 11 bases left in between. The CDR3 extends over 15 amino acids. The CDR3 bases are TGTGCCAGCAGCTTAGCCAATCGTGGAGCCGGGGAGCTGTTTTTT. Amino acid sequence: CASSLANRGAGELFF.

This chain connects TRBV4-2 to TRBJ1-6; possibly TRBD1 for D (6 bases). The CDR3 runs to 14 residues. V shed 0 bases and J shed 10 bases, with 10 bases lying between them. Germline values: CDR1 LGHNA, CDR2 YNFKEQ. CDR3 DNA: TGTGCCAGCAGCCAAGAAGGGGGAGCCTCACCCCTCCACTTT. It encodes CASSQEGGASPLHF.

V usage is TRBV19 and J usage is TRBJ1-5, with D possibly TRBD1 on 6 matching bases. Trimming removed 11 bases at V and 4 bases at J, with 15 bases between. The germline CDR1 and CDR2 sequences are LNHDA and SQIVND (reference sequence). This CDR3 has 13 residues. CDR3 in amino acids: CAASGTNNQPQHF. Here the CDR3 DNA reads TGTGCCGCATCCGGGACAAATAATCAGCCCCAGCATTTT.

The chain couples TRBV9 to TRBJ1-6; 7 bases align to TRBD1. The CDR3 covers 15 residues. The junction had 4 bases not matched to a gene; V was cut back by 0 bases and J by 7 bases. Germline V gene data show CDR1 as SGDLS and CDR2 as YYNGEE. The CDR3 loop reads CASSVESGGNSPLHF. CDR3 nucleotide sequence: TGTGCCAGCAGCGTAGAGTCAGGGGGAAATTCACCCCTCCACTTT.

The chain has TRBV4-3 and TRBJ2-7; 9 bases map to TRBD1. The CDR3 runs 16 residues. CDR1 is LGHNA, CDR2 YSLEER, per germline. Losses at the gene ends were 2 bases for V and 0 bases for J; bases not matched to a gene: 5. CDR3 DNA: TGCGCCAGCAGCCAAAAGGGGACAGGGATCTCCTACGAGCAGTACTTC. Residues: CASSQKGTGISYEQYF.

The chain links TRBV5-1 to TRBJ2-3; D not certain. Trimming removed 2 bases from V and 8 bases from J, with 9 bases in between. Germline loops: CDR1 SGHRS, CDR2 YFSETQ. This CDR3 has 12 residues. CDR3 loop: CASSLGTGTQYF. The CDR3 DNA reads as TGCGCCAGCAGCTTAGGCACGGGTACGCAGTATTTT.

The chain uses TRBV3-1 (or the pseudogene TRBV3-2) and TRBJ2-1, with 9 positions matching TRBD1. Germline CDR1 is LGHDT and CDR2 is YNNKEL (reference sequence). V gave up 1 base and J gave up 4 bases; unmatched junction bases: 5. The CDR3 contains 16 residues. CDR3 sequence reads: CASSQGLGQGYNEQFF. The CDR3 DNA follows: TGTGCCAGCAGCCAAGGTTTAGGACAGGGGTACAATGAGCAGTTCTTC.

The chain couples TRBV18 to TRBJ2-5; TRBD2 might be the D (5 bases). Germline V gene sequence: CDR1 KGHSH, CDR2 LQKENI. This CDR3 is 14 amino acids long. V was clipped by 3 bases and J by 2 bases, with 10 bases between them. CDR3 DNA: TGTGCCAGCTCACCCCGGAGGAATCAAGAGACCCAGTACTTC. It encodes CASSPRRNQETQYF.

The V gene is TRBV6-6, the J gene TRBJ1-1, with a possible D match to TRBD1 (6 bases). CDR1 and CDR2 (germline): MNHNY, SVGAGI (reference sequence). The V gene lost 2 bases and the J gene lost 1 base, with 14 bases spanning the gap. The CDR3 runs to 16 residues. The CDR3 reads CASSYERGRGNTEAFF. In DNA, the CDR3 is TGTGCCAGCAGTTACGAGAGGGGCAGGGGGAACACTGAAGCTTTCTTT.

The genes are TRBV6-2 or TRBV6-3 and TRBJ2-1; 9 positions agree with TRBD1. V dropped 3 bases and J dropped 1; count of bases not matched to a gene: 10. CDR3 length: 18 residues. Per germline, CDR1 MNHEY and CDR2 SVGEGT. CDR3: CASSYPLRQGVSYNEQFF. CDR3 in DNA: TGTGCCAGCAGTTATCCCCTCCGACAGGGGGTGTCCTACAATGAGCAGTTCTTC.

This clone was observed a single time. This chain joins TRBV11-2 and TRBJ2-3; 9 nucleotides agree with TRBD1. The V and J ends lost 1 base and 2 bases, in that order; junction bases with no gene match: 4. Germline assignment: CDR1 SGHAT and CDR2 FQNNGV. The CDR3 has 16 amino acids. The CDR3, as DNA: TGTGCCAGCAGCTTAGCTGGGACAGGGAACACAGATACGCAGTATTTT. It is translated as CASSLAGTGNTDTQYF.

The chain recombines TRBV4-3 with TRBJ1-2; D might be TRBD1 (5 bases). CDR1 is LGHNA, CDR2 YSLEER, per germline. V dropped 0 bases and J dropped 4 bases, with 15 bases sitting between them. The CDR3 consists of 16 residues. The CDR3 nucleotides read TGCGCCAGCAGCCAAGACGGGGGGGTAGGTCGCTATGGCTACACCTTC. It specifies CASSQDGGVGRYGYTF.